Presented here are 6 T cell receptor beta chains from one specimen sequenced in a study of a mutant IDH1 vaccine in newly diagnosed glioma. As to time point: week 35, safety follow-up. Topical imiquimod accompanied each vaccine dose, which consisted of 300 ug of mutant IDH1 20-mer peptide. Some clones are missing from TCRdb's copy, which holds only in-frame ones; the method was immunoSEQ multiplex PCR. The sample consists of tens of thousands of clones, 75% to 85% of them appearing once. Antigens for these TCRs are unknown. Sample: PBMCs, taken from a glioma patient whose treatment included an IDH1 peptide vaccine. These receptors all come from a man in his forties with glioma.

This rearrangement joins TRBV19 to TRBJ1-2, with 11 positions matching TRBD1. Looked up from germline, CDR1 is LNHDA and CDR2 is SQIVND (reference sequence). The CDR3 length is 16 residues. V trimming: 3 bases; J trimming: 3 bases; junction bases outside the gene matches: 6. CDR3 coding DNA: TGTGCCAGTAGTATTGTGGGACAGGGGGTTCACTATGGCTACACCTTC. This translates into CASSIVGQGVHYGYTF.

The chain uses TRBV6-4 and TRBJ1-6; a possible D gene is TRBD1 (5 bases). V lost 7 bases and J lost 4, with 17 bases in between. CDR3 length: 16 amino acids. In germline, CDR1 is MRHNA, CDR2 SNTAGT. The CDR3 sequence is CASTFKRGGYNSPLHF. CDR3 sequence (DNA): TGTGCCAGCACCTTTAAACGGGGGGGGTATAATTCACCCCTCCACTTT.

The J gene is TRBJ2-7, the V gene TRBV7-6; TRBD1 agrees at 10 bases. J gave up 3 bases and V 5 bases, and 7 bases lay outside the gene matches. Per the germline V gene, CDR1 is SGHVS and CDR2 is FNYEAQ. This CDR3 region has 15 residues. The CDR3 here is CASSRTGGLVYEQYF. The CDR3 nucleotides read TGTGCCAGCAGCCGGACAGGGGGTTTAGTCTACGAGCAGTACTTC. The full variable domain, in which reference TRBV7-6 and TRBJ2-7 provide the parts outside the CDR3, is GAGVSQSPRYKVTKRGQDVALRCDPISGHVSLYWYRQALGQGPEFLTYFNYEAQQDKSGLPNDRFSAERPEGSISTLTIQRTEQRDSAMYRCASSRTGGLVYEQYFGPGTRLTVT.

V and J are TRBV5-5 and TRBJ1-3; D ambiguous. Between the trimmed V and J ends, which lost 0 bases and 0 bases, there was a span of 10 bases. The germline V gene has CDR1 SGHKS and CDR2 YYEKEE (reference sequence). The length of the CDR3 is 16 residues. The CDR3 nucleotides read TGTGCCAGCAGCTTGGTTGCCGGCCGCTCTGGAAACACCATATATTTT. The encoded protein is CASSLVAGRSGNTIYF.

This clone was picked up a small number of times. V usage is TRBV7-8 and J usage is TRBJ2-7; possibly TRBD1 or TRBD2 for D (5 bases each). In germline, CDR1 is SGHVS, CDR2 FQNEAQ. The CDR3 totals 17 residues. V lost 1 base and J 5 bases, leaving 21 bases between the germline ends. The CDR3 sequence: CASSLGLTGDLHHEQYF. The CDR3 DNA follows: TGTGCCAGCAGCTTAGGGTTAACTGGGGACCTCCACCACGAGCAGTACTTC. The variable domain in full, completed from reference TRBV7-8 and TRBJ2-7, reads GAGVSQSPRYKVAKRGQDVALRCDPISGHVSLFWYQQALGQGPEFLTYFQNEAQLDKSGLPSDRFFAERPEGSVSTLKIQRTQQEDSAVYLCASSLGLTGDLHHEQYFGPGTRLTVT.

Points on this clone: The junction departs from the called germline gene at one end, perhaps through a read error. The sample carries other DNA sequences with the same CDR3. This chain links TRBV7-2 with TRBJ2-2, with 11 bases matching TRBD1. Germline V gene lookup returns CDR1 SGHTA and CDR2 FQGNSA. The CDR3 runs to 16 residues. The CDR3, as DNA: TGTGCTAGCAGATCCTCGGGGACAGGGGGCACCGGGGAGCTGTTTTTT. Translation: CASRSSGTGGTGELFF.